This entry describes one T cell receptor (beta chain). The sample comes from a study of blood T cell repertoires in COVID-19. Looking at the study overall: Researchers got acute and convalescent COVID-19 samples from the United States, Italy and Spain. From T cells, B-cell-depleted T cells, or PBMCs came the material, which was cDNA or gDNA.

Trimming shortened V by 0 bases and J by 3 bases, and 12 bases separated the two germline ends. The CDR3 runs 15 residues. Germline values: CDR1 MNHEY, CDR2 SVGAGI. In the study's own analysis: Reference gene primer amplification gave estimated nucleated cell counts. TCRdb keeps only in-frame clones here, not all; method: immunoSEQ multiplex PCR. The DNA was the basis for D and trimming; V, J and clone size are from that table. The data hold 45,000 or so clones, with around 79% observed a single time. The origin of this receptor is a human donor in a cohort sampled during active COVID-19. The sample taken for sequencing was peripheral blood. The gene calls are TRBV6-5 and TRBJ2-7; no definite D call. CDR3 DNA sequence: TGTGCCAGCAGTTACTCGGCAGTCCTCATCTACGAGCAGTACTTC. Translated, it gives CASSYSAVLIYEQYF.